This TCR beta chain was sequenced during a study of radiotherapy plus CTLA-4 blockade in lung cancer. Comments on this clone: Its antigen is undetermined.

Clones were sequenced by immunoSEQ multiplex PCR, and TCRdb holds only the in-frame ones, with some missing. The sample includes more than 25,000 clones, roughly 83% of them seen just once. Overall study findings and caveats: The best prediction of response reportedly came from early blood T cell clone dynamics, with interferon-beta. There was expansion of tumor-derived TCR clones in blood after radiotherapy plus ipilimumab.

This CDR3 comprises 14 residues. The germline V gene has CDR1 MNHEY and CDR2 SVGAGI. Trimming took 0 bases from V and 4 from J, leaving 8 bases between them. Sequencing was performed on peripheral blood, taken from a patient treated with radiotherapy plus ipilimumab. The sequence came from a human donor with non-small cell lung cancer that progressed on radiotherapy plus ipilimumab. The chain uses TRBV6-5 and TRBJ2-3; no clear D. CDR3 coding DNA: TGTGCCAGCAGTTACTCCAGCCGTGCAGATACGCAGTATTTT. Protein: CASSYSSRADTQYF.